This section outlines one TCR beta chain sequence together with its context. The antigen remains undetermined. V was shortened by 5 bases and J by 2 bases, with 13 bases between the two germline ends. Looked up from germline, CDR1 is SQVTM and CDR2 is ANQGSEA. The CDR3 loop spans 13 amino acids. This specimen comes from a study of beta chain features in type 1 diabetes. The wider study: Over all samples combined, fewer than 140,000,000 sorted cells were examined.

Expressed TCRB transcripts were sequenced because the entire RNA isolate underwent reverse transcription. There were about 3.57 million reads on average in the naive, central memory and regulatory T cell samples. TCRdb's table, derived via immunoSEQ multiplex PCR, lists solely in-frame clones and lacks some. This sample carries almost 350,000 clones, roughly 21% of them seen once, and the ten largest clones take 0.044%. Findings and limits, study-wide: Within patients, naive, central memory and Treg TCRB repertoires seemed more similar than within healthy donors.

The clonotype originates from a woman aged 18-30 years in good health. Sequenced material: naive CD4+ T cells from blood. The rearrangement joins TRBV29-1 to TRBJ2-7; maybe TRBD1 (5 bases). The CDR3 nucleotides read TGCAGCGTTTCAGGACACTCTACCTACGAGCAGTACTTC. Protein sequence: CSVSGHSTYEQYF.